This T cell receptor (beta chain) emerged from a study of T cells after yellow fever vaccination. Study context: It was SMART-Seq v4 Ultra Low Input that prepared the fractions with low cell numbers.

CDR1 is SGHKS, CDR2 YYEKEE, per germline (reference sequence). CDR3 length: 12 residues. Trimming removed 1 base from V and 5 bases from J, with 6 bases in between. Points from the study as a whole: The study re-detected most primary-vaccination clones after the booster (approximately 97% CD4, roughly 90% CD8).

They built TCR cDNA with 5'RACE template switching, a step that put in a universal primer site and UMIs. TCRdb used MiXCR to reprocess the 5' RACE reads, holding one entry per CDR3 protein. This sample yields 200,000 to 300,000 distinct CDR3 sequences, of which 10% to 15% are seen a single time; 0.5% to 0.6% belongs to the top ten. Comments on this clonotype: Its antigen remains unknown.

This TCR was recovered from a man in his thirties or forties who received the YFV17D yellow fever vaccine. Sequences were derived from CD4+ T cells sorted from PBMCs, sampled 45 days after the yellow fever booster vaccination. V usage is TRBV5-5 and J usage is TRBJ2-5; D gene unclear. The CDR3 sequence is CASSLLVETQYF. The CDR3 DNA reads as TGTGCCAGCAGCTTGTTGGTGGAGACCCAGTACTTC.